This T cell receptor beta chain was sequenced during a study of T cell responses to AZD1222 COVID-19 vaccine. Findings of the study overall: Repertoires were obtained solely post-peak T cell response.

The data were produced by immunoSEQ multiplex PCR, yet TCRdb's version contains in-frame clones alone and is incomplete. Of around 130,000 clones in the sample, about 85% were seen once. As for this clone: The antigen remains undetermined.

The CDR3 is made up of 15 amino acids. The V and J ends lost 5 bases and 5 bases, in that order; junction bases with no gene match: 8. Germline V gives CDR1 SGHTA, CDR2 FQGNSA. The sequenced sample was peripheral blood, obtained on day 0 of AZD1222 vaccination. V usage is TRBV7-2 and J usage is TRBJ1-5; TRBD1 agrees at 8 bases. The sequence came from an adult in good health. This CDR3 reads CASSPGQGGYQPQHF. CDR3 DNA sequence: TGTGCCAGCAGCCCTGGACAGGGAGGGTATCAGCCCCAGCATTTT.